The source of this TCR beta chain is a study of spatial heterogeneity in lung cancer. Study overall: Across tumor regions, counts of TCR transcripts showed a strong correlation with a T cell module score derived from matched bulk RNA-seq.

Broader study findings: One measure, the expanded intratumoral alpha and beta TCR count, tracked tumor mutation counts.

Time point denoted: sample taken at primary tumor resection. Each CDR3 protein gets one entry after TCRdb re-called the 5' RACE reads with MiXCR. The profile shows about 7,900 distinct CDR3 sequences, about 7% of them singletons. Trimming removed 8 bases from V and 8 bases from J, with 16 bases in between. The CDR3 covers 14 residues. In germline, CDR1 is KGHSH, CDR2 LQKENI. There are many counts of this clonotype. Its antigen is unknown. The sample in question was lung tumor tissue, obtained at surgery. The gene calls are TRBV18 and TRBJ1-6, with D possibly being TRBD1 (6 bases). This receptor was taken from a female donor with early-stage non-small cell lung cancer. CDR3 in amino acids: CASQIGSGDSPLHF. CDR3 coding DNA: TGTGCCAGCCAGATTGGGTCAGGGGATTCACCCCTCCACTTT.